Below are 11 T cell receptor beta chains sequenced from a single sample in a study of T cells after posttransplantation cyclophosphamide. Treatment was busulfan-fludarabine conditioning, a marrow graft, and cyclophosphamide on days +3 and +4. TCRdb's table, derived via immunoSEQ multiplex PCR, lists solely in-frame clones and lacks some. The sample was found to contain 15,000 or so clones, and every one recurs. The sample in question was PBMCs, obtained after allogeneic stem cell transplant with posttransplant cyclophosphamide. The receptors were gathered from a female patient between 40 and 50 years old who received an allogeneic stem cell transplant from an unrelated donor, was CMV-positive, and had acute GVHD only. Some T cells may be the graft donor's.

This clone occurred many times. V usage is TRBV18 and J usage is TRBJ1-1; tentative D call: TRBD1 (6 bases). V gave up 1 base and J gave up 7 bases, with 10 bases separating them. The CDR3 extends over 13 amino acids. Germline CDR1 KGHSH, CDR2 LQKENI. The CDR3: CASSPLGQFEAFF. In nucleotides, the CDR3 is TGTGCCAGCTCACCACTCGGACAGTTTGAAGCTTTCTTT.

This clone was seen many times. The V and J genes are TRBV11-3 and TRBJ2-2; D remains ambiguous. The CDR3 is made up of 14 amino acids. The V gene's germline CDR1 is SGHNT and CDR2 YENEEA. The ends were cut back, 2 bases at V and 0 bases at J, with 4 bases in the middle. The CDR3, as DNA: TGTGCCAGCAGCTTACAGGCGAACACCGGGGAGCTGTTTTTT. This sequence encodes CASSLQANTGELFF.

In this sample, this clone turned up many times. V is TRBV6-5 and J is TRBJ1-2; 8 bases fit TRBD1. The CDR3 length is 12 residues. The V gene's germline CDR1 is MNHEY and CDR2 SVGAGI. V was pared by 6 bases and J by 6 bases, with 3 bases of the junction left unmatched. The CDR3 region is CASSRTGNGYTF. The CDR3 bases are TGTGCCAGCAGCCGGACAGGGAATGGCTACACCTTC.

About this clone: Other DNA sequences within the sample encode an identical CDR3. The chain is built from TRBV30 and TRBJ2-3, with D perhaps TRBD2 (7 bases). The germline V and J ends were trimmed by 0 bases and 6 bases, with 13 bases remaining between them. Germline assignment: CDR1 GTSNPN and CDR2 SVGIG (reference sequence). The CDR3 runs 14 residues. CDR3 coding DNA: TGTGCCTGGAGTGTGGGGGGGGGCGAGGATACGCAGTATTTT. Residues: CAWSVGGGEDTQYF.

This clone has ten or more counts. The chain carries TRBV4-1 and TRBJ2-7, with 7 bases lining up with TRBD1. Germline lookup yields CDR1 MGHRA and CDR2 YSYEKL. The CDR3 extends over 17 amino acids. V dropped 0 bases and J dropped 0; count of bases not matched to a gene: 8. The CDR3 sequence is CASSQEWLTGSSYEQYV. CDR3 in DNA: TGCGCCAGCAGCCAAGAGTGGTTGACAGGGAGCTCCTACGAGCAGTACGTC.

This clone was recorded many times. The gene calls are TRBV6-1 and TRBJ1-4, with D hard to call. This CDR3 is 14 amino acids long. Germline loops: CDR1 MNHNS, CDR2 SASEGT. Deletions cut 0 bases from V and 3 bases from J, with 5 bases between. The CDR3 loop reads CASSEATANEKLFF. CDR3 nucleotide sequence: TGTGCCAGCAGTGAAGCAACAGCTAATGAAAAACTGTTTTTT.

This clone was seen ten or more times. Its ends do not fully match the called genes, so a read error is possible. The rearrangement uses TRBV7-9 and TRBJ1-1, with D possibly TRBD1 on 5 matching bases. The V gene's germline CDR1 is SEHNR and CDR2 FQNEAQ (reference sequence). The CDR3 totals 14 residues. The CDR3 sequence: CASSLTGANSEAFF. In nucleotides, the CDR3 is TGTGCCAGCAGCCTGACTGGGGCGAACTCTGAAGCTTTCTTT.

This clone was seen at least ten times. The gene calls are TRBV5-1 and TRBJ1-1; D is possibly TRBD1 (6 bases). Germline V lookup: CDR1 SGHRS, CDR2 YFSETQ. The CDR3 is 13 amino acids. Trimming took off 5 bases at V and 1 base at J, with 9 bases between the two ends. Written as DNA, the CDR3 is TGCGCCAGCAGGGGGGCAGAGAACACTGAAGCTTTCTTT. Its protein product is CASRGAENTEAFF.

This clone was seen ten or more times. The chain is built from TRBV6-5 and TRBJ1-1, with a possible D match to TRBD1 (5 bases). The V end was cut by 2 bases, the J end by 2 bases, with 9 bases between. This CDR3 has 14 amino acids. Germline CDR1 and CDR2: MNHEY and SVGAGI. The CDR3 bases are TGTGCCAGCAGTTACGGGGCAGCCAACACTGAAGCTTTCTTT. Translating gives CASSYGAANTEAFF.

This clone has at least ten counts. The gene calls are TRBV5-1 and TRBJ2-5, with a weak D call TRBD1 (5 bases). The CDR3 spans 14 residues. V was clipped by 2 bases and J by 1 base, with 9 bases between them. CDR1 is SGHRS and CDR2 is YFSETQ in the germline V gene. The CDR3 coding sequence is TGCGCCAGCAGCTTTCAGGGATTCCAAGAGACCCAGTACTTC. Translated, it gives CASSFQGFQETQYF.

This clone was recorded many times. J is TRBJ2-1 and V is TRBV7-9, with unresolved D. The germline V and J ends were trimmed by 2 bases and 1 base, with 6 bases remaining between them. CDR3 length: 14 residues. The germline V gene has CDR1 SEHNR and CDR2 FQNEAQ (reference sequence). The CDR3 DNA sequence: TGTGCCAGCAGCTTACAGGATTCCTACAATGAGCAGTTCTTC. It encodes CASSLQDSYNEQFF.